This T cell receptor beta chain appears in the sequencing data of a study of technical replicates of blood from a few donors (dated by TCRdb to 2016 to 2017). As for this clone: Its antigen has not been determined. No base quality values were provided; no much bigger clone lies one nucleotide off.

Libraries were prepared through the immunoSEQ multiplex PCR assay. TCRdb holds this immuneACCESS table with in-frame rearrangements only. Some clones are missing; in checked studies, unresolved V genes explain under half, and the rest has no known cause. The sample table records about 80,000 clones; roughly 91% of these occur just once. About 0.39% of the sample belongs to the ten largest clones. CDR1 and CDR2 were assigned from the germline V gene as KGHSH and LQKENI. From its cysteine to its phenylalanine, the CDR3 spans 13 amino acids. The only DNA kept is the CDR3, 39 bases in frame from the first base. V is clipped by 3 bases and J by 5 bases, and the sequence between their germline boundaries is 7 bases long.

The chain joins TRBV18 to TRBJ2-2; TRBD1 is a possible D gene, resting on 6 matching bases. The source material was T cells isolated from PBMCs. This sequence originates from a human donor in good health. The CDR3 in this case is CASSPQGTGELFF. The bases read TGTGCCAGCTCACCTCAGGGGACCGGGGAGCTGTTTTTT.